Listed below are T cell receptor beta chains from one sample, sequenced in a study of T cell changes during pregnancy in multiple sclerosis. TCRdb's copy holds only in-frame clones and misses some; the assay was immunoSEQ multiplex PCR. Here the sample spans 36,000 or so clones, approximately 90% being singletons. This specimen was CD4+ T cells from peripheral blood mononuclear cells, taken in the first trimester of pregnancy. The receptors originated from a female donor with multiple sclerosis, enrolled in a pregnancy study. The CDR3 runs from the conserved cysteine through the conserved F or W. D genes are given only for firm matches.

D gene	V gene	CDR3 protein
TRBD2	TRBV10-3	CAISEPPGGSSGANVLTF
TRBD1	TRBV7-3	CASSPGTGGEKLFF
TRBD1	TRBV30	CAGTGVLTNEKLFF
.	TRBV4-1	CASSQVSMVRGGDTEAFF
.	TRBV4-1	CASSQGGAQGRRNTIYF
.	TRBV28	CASSLEVTQYF
.	TRBV19	CASSIAFTDTQYF
TRBD1	TRBV18	CASSRIRDRAIDTQYF
TRBD1	TRBV5-8	CASNLINRGWQPQHF
.	TRBV7-6	CASSLAQGSARGEQYF
.	TRBV5-1	CASSVDTGTGANVLTF
.	TRBV27	CASSLRGGEKLFF
TRBD1	TRBV19	CASSLQGSQPQHF
.	TRBV30	CAWSSGSGANVLTF
.	TRBV6-5	CASSGLAKNIQYF
TRBD2	TRBV4-1	CASSQLGLAGEAAGANVLTF
.	TRBV6-5	CASSRTGFQETQYF
.	TRBV30	CAWSVGSYNEQFF
.	TRBV15	CATSRTEVNEKLFF
.	TRBV6-6	CASSDRYNEQFF
.	TRBV11-2	CASSRRDIESYEQYF
TRBD1	TRBV6-5	CASSYSGTDNVGELFF
TRBD1	TRBV5-1	CASSPPLRDSQRSYTF
.	TRBV19	CASSITGVNTEAFF
TRBD1	TRBV9	CASSPRTGALTGANVLTF
TRBD2	TRBV19	CASSLGTSGGPGTGELFF
TRBD2	TRBV6-4	CASRTGTSGIYEQYF
.	TRBV7-2	CASSLVAPQPQHF
TRBD1	TRBV5-8	CASSFPGTGSYEQYF
.	TRBV2	CASRETATNYGYTF
.	TRBV27	CASSLFVNSPLHF
TRBD1	TRBV15	CATSGDRVHEQYF
TRBD1	TRBV7-8	CASSLGRGGNQPQHF
TRBD1	TRBV7-2	CASSLRPDRGGETQYF
TRBD1	TRBV19	CASNAGTGISEQYF
TRBD2	TRBV5-6	CASSFGSGTSANYEQYF
.	TRBV11-3	CASSSQDTEAFF
TRBD2	TRBV5-6	CASSSASGRSTDTQYF
TRBD1	TRBV9	CASSYRGQETQYF
TRBD1	TRBV5-4	CASSSTTGRYWGEAFF